The 32 T cell receptor beta chains below all came from one sample that was sequenced in a study of T-cell reconstitution after alpha-beta-depleted transplantation in children (dated by TCRdb to 2015 to 2016). Libraries were prepared through PCR. The sample was run on an Illumina HiSeq 2500. To normalize quantification of the TCRbeta repertoire, the TCR libraries were built with molecular barcoding that relied on unique molecular identifiers. TCRdb took the public reads, trimmed them with fastp at Q25, ran MiXCR for clone calling and kept in-frame beta chains. Each record represents a unique CDR3 protein, reported with the most common genes and DNA among its rows. The sample records about 400,000 distinct CDR3 sequences, around 20% of which are singletons. The biggest ten clones account for 3.5% to 4% of the sample. Here the sequenced sample was PBMCs from the stem cell graft donor, taken from the stem cell graft. The receptors derive from a human donor who donated a stem cell graft to a child with acute myeloid leukemia.

The J gene is TRBJ2-1, the V gene TRBV18; perhaps TRBD1 as D (6 bases). Germline V gene sequence: CDR1 KGHSH, CDR2 LQKENI. V dropped 2 bases and J dropped 4 bases, with 18 bases sitting between them. The CDR3 length is 17 residues. This chain's CDR3 is CASSPSDSRYTYNEQFF. CDR3 nucleotide sequence: TGTGCCAGCTCACCATCGGACAGCAGATACACTTACAATGAGCAGTTCTTC.

Ten or more counts support this clonotype. V is TRBV20-1 and J is TRBJ2-1, with TRBD2 as a possible D gene (7 bases). The CDR3 has 14 residues. Trimming left V 1 base short and J 9 bases short, with 16 bases between. Germline loops: CDR1 DFQATT, CDR2 SNEGSKA (reference sequence). The CDR3 DNA follows: TGCAGTGCTAGAGTCGGGGGGCCAACTACTGAGCAGTTCTTC. Encoded protein: CSARVGGPTTEQFF.

This clonotype occurred a few times. This chain joins TRBV4-2 and TRBJ2-2; D remains ambiguous. The CDR3 totals 13 residues. V shed 0 bases and J shed 6 bases, with 5 bases lying between them. Germline CDR1 and CDR2: LGHNA and YNFKEQ. The CDR3 is CASSQDRAGELFF. The CDR3 DNA follows: TGTGCCAGCAGCCAAGATAGGGCCGGGGAGCTGTTTTTT.

The V gene is TRBV2, the J gene TRBJ1-4, with 11 positions matching TRBD1. The CDR3 covers 13 residues. CDR1 is SNHLY and CDR2 is FYNNEI in the germline V gene. Unmatched junction bases numbered 1, after V lost 6 bases and J lost 7 bases. CDR3 DNA: TGTGCCAGCAGGGGGACAGGGGGTGAAAAACTGTTTTTT. Its protein is CASRGTGGEKLFF.

V and J are TRBV5-1 and TRBJ2-2; 11 bases fit TRBD2. The V and J ends lost 0 bases and 0 bases, in that order; junction bases with no gene match: 7. This CDR3 contains 19 residues. Germline V gives CDR1 SGHRS, CDR2 YFSETQ. The CDR3: CASSLAALAGVANTGELFF. The CDR3 coding sequence is TGCGCCAGCAGCTTGGCCGCACTAGCGGGAGTCGCGAACACCGGGGAGCTGTTTTTT.

This clonotype was counted only a few times. The chain employs TRBV10-2 and TRBJ2-7; TRBD1 aligns across 9 bases. The J segment lost 0 bases and the V segment lost 10 bases, leaving 7 bases of the junction unmatched. The CDR3 is 14 amino acids. CDR1 and CDR2 (germline): WSHSY, SAAADI. CDR3 in amino acids: CATSTGGPSYEQYF. CDR3 in DNA: TGCGCCACCTCCACAGGGGGCCCCTCCTACGAGCAGTACTTC.

This clonotype has just one count. V gene TRBV7-9 combines with J gene TRBJ2-7; the D gene could be TRBD1 or TRBD2 (5 bases each). V was shortened by 2 bases and J by 5 bases, with 13 bases between the two germline ends. In germline, CDR1 is SEHNR, CDR2 FQNEAQ (reference sequence). This CDR3 is built from 14 residues. As DNA, the CDR3 is TGTGCCAGCAGCTTAACCCTGAGGGGCGACGAGCAGTACTTC. The encoded protein is CASSLTLRGDEQYF.

The chain combines TRBV19 with TRBJ2-3; 8 nucleotides line up with TRBD2. This CDR3 has 19 residues. Germline trimming cut 1 base from V and 9 bases from J; bases unmatched to any gene: 21. Germline CDR1 is LNHDA and CDR2 is SQIVND (reference sequence). CDR3 nucleotide sequence: TGTGCCAGTAGTATAGGGAGTCTGGGAGCGGGGGTCGCGGGGGTGACGCAGTATTTT. This codes for CASSIGSLGAGVAGVTQYF.

V is TRBV7-9 and J is TRBJ2-1; D gene unclear. CDR3 length: 14 amino acids. Trimming took off 4 bases at V and 2 bases at J, with 9 bases between the two ends. The germline CDR1 and CDR2 sequences are SEHNR and FQNEAQ (reference sequence). CDR3: CASSSTKAYNEQFF. CDR3 in DNA: TGTGCCAGCAGCTCCACGAAGGCCTACAATGAGCAGTTCTTC.

This clonotype was seen many times. The rearrangement joins TRBV29-1 to TRBJ2-7, with no clear D. Germline V gene data show CDR1 as SQVTM and CDR2 as ANQGSEA. The V end was cut by 0 bases, the J end by 2 bases, with 5 bases between. The CDR3 length is 12 residues. The CDR3 nucleotides read TGCAGCGTTGAAGACAACACCTACGAGCAGTACTTC. This translates into CSVEDNTYEQYF.

This clonotype has just a few counts. The V gene is TRBV5-1, the J gene TRBJ2-5; possibly TRBD1 for D (5 bases). The CDR3 sequence is 13 residues long. Trimming removed 4 bases from V and 7 bases from J, with 14 bases in between. Germline CDR1 is SGHRS and CDR2 is YFSETQ. The CDR3: CASSPQVRGTQYF. The CDR3 DNA reads TGCGCCAGCAGCCCACAGGTCCGCGGGACCCAGTACTTC.

This chain joins TRBV7-2 and TRBJ2-1, with 16 bases identical to TRBD2. V dropped 5 bases and J dropped 10; count of bases not matched to a gene: 5. The germline CDR1 and CDR2 sequences are SGHTA and FQGNSA. The CDR3 contains 15 residues. CDR3 residues: CASSRGLAGGIEQFF. CDR3 nucleotides: TGTGCCAGCAGCCGGGGACTAGCGGGAGGGATCGAGCAGTTCTTC.

This clonotype occurred many times. For the CDR3, the DNA is TGTGCCAGCAGTTTAGACGGGCTAGAAGAGACCCAGTACTTC. Amino acid sequence: CASSLDGLEETQYF. The chain combines TRBV12-3 or TRBV12-4 with TRBJ2-5; D unclear. The V end lost 1 base, the J end lost 3 bases, and 9 bases lay between the germline ends. The CDR3 runs to 14 residues.

V gene TRBV5-1 combines with J gene TRBJ2-2; tentative D call: TRBD1 (6 bases). V dropped 4 bases and J dropped 2 bases, with 9 bases sitting between them. Germline CDR1 is SGHRS and CDR2 is YFSETQ. The CDR3 extends over 14 amino acids. In nucleotides, the CDR3 is TGCGCCAGCAGCCGGGACACCAACACCGGGGAGCTGTTTTTT. Translation gives CASSRDTNTGELFF.

The chain joins TRBV5-1 to TRBJ2-7, with 9 bases aligning to TRBD1. Germline trimming cut 3 bases from V and 0 bases from J; bases unmatched to any gene: 1. The length of the CDR3 is 14 residues. The germline V gene encodes CDR1 SGHRS and CDR2 YFSETQ. The CDR3 here is CASSWTGASYEQYF. CDR3 sequence (DNA): TGCGCCAGCAGCTGGACAGGGGCCTCCTACGAGCAGTACTTC.

This clonotype was detected many times. The junction shows a germline mismatch at one end, possibly a read error. The genes are TRBV12-3 or TRBV12-4 and TRBJ2-7, with 12 bases matching TRBD2. There are 13 residues in the CDR3. The CDR3 is CASSKQTSGSKVF. CDR3 coding DNA: TGTGCCAGCAGCAAACAGACTAGCGGGAGTAAAGTCTTC.

CDR3 loop: CASGGGKEGQPQHF. CDR3 DNA sequence: TGTGCCAGCGGCGGAGGGAAAGAGGGTCAGCCCCAGCATTTT. The rearrangement joins TRBV7-9 to TRBJ1-5; D gene unclear. V was pared by 8 bases and J by 6 bases, with 17 bases between. The CDR3 length is 14 residues. CDR1 is SEHNR and CDR2 is FQNEAQ in the germline V gene (reference sequence).

At least ten counts were recorded for this clonotype. The chain carries TRBV20-1 and TRBJ2-7; no clear D gene. CDR1 DFQATT and CDR2 SNEGSKA come from the germline V gene (reference sequence). The CDR3 totals 15 residues. Trimming stripped 0 bases from V and 3 bases from J, with 15 bases between. CDR3 sequence: CSARDMARTNYEQYF. The DNA of the CDR3 is TGCAGTGCTAGAGATATGGCCAGAACTAACTACGAGCAGTACTTC.

This clonotype was detected ten times or more. This sequence joins TRBV20-1 and TRBJ1-1; 7 nucleotides line up with TRBD1. Germline V gene lookup returns CDR1 DFQATT and CDR2 SNEGSKA (reference sequence). The CDR3 spans 15 residues. V trimming: 2 bases; J trimming: 1 base; junction bases outside the gene matches: 7. The chain's CDR3 is CSARPGQAWNTEAFF. CDR3 DNA sequence: TGCAGTGCTAGACCAGGACAGGCTTGGAACACTGAAGCTTTCTTT.

This clonotype was seen just once. This chain links TRBV5-1 with TRBJ1-6; D is possibly TRBD1 (6 bases). CDR1 is SGHRS and CDR2 is YFSETQ in the germline V gene. The CDR3 is made up of 15 amino acids. V gave up 4 bases and J gave up 5 bases, with 13 bases separating them. CDR3 in DNA: TGCGCCAGCAGCCCGGACAGCGCCCATAATTCACCCCTCCACTTT. It codes for CASSPDSAHNSPLHF. The full variable domain, completed using reference TRBV5-1 and TRBJ1-6, is KAGVTQTPRYLIKTRGQQVTLSCSPISGHRSVSWYQQTPGQGLQFLFEYFSETQRNKGNFPGRFSGRQFSNSRSEMNVSTLELGDSALYLCASSPDSAHNSPLHFGNGTRLTVT.

J is TRBJ1-3 and V is TRBV12-3 or TRBV12-4, with TRBD1 matching 7 bases. This CDR3 region has 13 residues. J gave up 3 bases and V 6 bases, and 2 bases lay outside the gene matches. CDR3 sequence (DNA): TGTGCCAGCAGACGACAGGGTGGAAACACCATATATTTT. It translates to CASRRQGGNTIYF.

In this sample, this clonotype turned up once. A much larger clone sits a single nucleotide away, making a read error possible. This rearrangement joins TRBV20-1 to TRBJ1-6; no firm D call. CDR1 is DFQATT, CDR2 SNEGSKA, per germline (reference sequence). CDR3 size: 13 residues. This CDR3 reads CSAPPALGSPFHF. The CDR3 nucleotides read TGCAGTGCTCCCCCCGCTCTTGGTTCACCCTTCCACTTT.

This clonotype was counted many times. The CDR3 DNA is TGCAGTGCTAGAGATTGGCTAGCGGGTACCACAGATACGCAGTATTTT. This encodes CSARDWLAGTTDTQYF. V and J are TRBV20-1 and TRBJ2-3, with 8 bases matching TRBD2. V was pared by 0 bases and J by 2 bases, with 7 bases of the junction left unmatched. This CDR3 spans 16 amino acids. Per the germline V gene, CDR1 is DFQATT and CDR2 is SNEGSKA (reference sequence).

Worth noting for this clonotype: This CDR3 fails to terminate in the conserved phenylalanine or tryptophan, so it likely reflects a read error. V is TRBV6-1 and J is TRBJ1-1; a possible D gene is TRBD1 (5 bases). From germline, CDR1 is MNHNS and CDR2 SASEGT. V lost 10 bases and J lost 0, with 15 bases in between. The CDR3 runs to 14 residues. CDR3 in DNA: TGTGCCATCAAAGACAGCCCAATGAACACTGAAGCTTTCTCT. As protein: CAIKDSPMNTEAFS.

The CDR3 coding sequence is TGTGCCAGCAGCCCCGATCCGGGACAACACTACGAGCAGTACTTC. Its translation is CASSPDPGQHYEQYF. This chain uses TRBV21-1 with TRBJ2-7; the table assigns TRBD1, which was not confirmed against the DNA. TRBV21-1 is a listed pseudogene. The CDR3 consists of 15 residues.

This clonotype occurred many times. This chain joins TRBV12-3 or TRBV12-4 and TRBJ2-7; 7 bases are a match to TRBD1. This CDR3 spans 13 amino acids. The ends lost 5 bases at V and 2 bases at J; junction bases unmatched: 3. CDR3 nucleotide sequence: TGTGCCAGCAGTCCCGGGACAGCCTACGAGCAGTACTTC. Encoded protein: CASSPGTAYEQYF.

This chain connects TRBV6-1 to TRBJ2-7; tentatively, D is TRBD2 (5 bases). The CDR3 is made up of 13 amino acids. Trimming pared 6 bases from V and 4 bases from J, leaving 13 bases between. Germline CDR1 MNHNS, CDR2 SASEGT. CDR3 nucleotide sequence: TGTGCCAGCAGCCGGGATCTCGGGTACGAGCAGTACTTC. Protein product: CASSRDLGYEQYF.

Only a few counts were recorded for this clonotype. This chain connects TRBV28 to TRBJ1-5, with 8 nucleotides matching TRBD1. V gave up 5 bases and J gave up 3 bases; unmatched junction bases: 3. The CDR3 has 14 amino acids. The germline CDR1 and CDR2 sequences are MDHEN and SYDVKM. The CDR3 loop reads CASSQTGVNQPQHF. The CDR3, as DNA: TGTGCCAGCAGTCAGACAGGGGTCAATCAGCCCCAGCATTTT.

This clonotype was found many times. The rearrangement links TRBV29-1 to TRBJ2-1; tentative D call: TRBD1 (5 bases). Trimming shortened V by 4 bases and J by 3 bases, and 19 bases separated the two germline ends. Germline CDR1 SQVTM, CDR2 ANQGSEA. The CDR3 extends over 16 amino acids. The CDR3 loop is CSVVNRRATFYNEQFF. CDR3 sequence (DNA): TGCAGCGTTGTAAACAGGAGAGCCACATTCTACAATGAGCAGTTCTTC.

J is TRBJ2-7 and V is TRBV2, with 9 positions matching TRBD2. V dropped 10 bases and J dropped 7; count of bases not matched to a gene: 17. The CDR3 sequence is 15 residues long. Germline V gene sequence: CDR1 SNHLY, CDR2 FYNNEI. CDR3 sequence: CATREGGGRVGEQYF. DNA of the CDR3: TGTGCCACCAGGGAGGGCGGCGGGAGGGTCGGGGAGCAGTACTTC.

This clonotype has just a few counts. The chain recombines TRBV24-1 with TRBJ2-7, with D perhaps matching TRBD1 (6 bases). The CDR3 is made up of 16 amino acids. V gave up 7 bases and J gave up 2 bases, with 20 bases separating them. In germline, CDR1 is KGHDR, CDR2 SFDVKD. This chain's CDR3 is CATSIWVPGHPYEQYF. The CDR3 nucleotides are TGTGCCACCAGCATTTGGGTTCCGGGACATCCCTACGAGCAGTACTTC.

This clonotype was observed at least ten times. The gene calls are TRBV29-1 and TRBJ2-1, with TRBD2 matching over 8 bases. Germline V gene lookup returns CDR1 SQVTM and CDR2 ANQGSEA. The CDR3 has 12 residues. The V gene end was trimmed by 5 bases and the J gene end by 12 bases; junction bases not matched to a gene: 9. CDR3 in amino acids: CSVTQGLGGQFF. Written as DNA, the CDR3 is TGCAGCGTTACCCAGGGACTAGGGGGGCAGTTCTTC.